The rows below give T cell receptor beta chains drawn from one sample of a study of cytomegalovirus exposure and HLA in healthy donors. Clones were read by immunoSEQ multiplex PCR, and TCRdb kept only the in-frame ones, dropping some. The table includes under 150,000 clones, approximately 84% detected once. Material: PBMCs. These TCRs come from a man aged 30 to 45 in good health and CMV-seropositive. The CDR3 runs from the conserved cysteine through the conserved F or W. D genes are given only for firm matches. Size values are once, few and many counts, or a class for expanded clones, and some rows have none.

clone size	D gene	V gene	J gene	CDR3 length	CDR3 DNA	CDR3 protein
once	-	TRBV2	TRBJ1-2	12	TGTGCCAGTAACAGGGAACTCGCGGGCTACACCTTC	CASNRELAGYTF
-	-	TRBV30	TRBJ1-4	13	TGTGCCTGGACTCGGTCAAATAATGAAAAACTGTTTTTT	CAWTRSNNEKLFF
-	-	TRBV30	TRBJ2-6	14	TGTGCCTGGAGAGACCGGGCTGGGGCCAACGTCCTGACTTTC	CAWRDRAGANVLTF
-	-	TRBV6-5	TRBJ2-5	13	TGTGCCAGCAGTTCCAATGCGTATGAGACCCAGTACTTC	CASSSNAYETQYF
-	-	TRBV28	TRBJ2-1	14	TGTGCCAGCCGGAAAACAGGGAGAAACAATGAGCAGTTCTTC	CASRKTGRNNEQFF
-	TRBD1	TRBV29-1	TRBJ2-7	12	TGCAGCGTCGCAACGGGACAGGGAGAGTCGTACTTC	CSVATGQGESYF
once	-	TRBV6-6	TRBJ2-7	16	TGTGCCAGCACTCGGGGAGAGGGCCCCAGCTCCTACGAGCAGTACTTC	CASTRGEGPSSYEQYF
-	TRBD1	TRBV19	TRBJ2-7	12	TGTGCCAGTAGTATGACAGGGTACGAGCAGTACTTC	CASSMTGYEQYF
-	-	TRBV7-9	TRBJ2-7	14	TGTGCCAGCAGCTTAGGGGGGCGGACCTACGAGCAGTACTTC	CASSLGGRTYEQYF
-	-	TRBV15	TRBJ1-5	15	TGTGCCACCAGCAGAAGAGATTATAGCAATCAGCCCCAGCATTTT	CATSRRDYSNQPQHF
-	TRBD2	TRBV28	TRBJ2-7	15	TGTGCCAGCAGTCTTGGCCCGGGGGGACGATACGAGCAGTACTTC	CASSLGPGGRYEQYF
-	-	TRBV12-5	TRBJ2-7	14	TGTGCTAGTGGTTTGGGCGGTAGCATCTACGAGCAGTACTTC	CASGLGGSIYEQYF
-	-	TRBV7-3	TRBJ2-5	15	TGTGCCAGCAGCTTAATGGGGGGGGCCGGGGAGACCCAGTACTTC	CASSLMGGAGETQYF
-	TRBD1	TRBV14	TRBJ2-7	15	TGTGCCAGCAGCCGTGGGACAGTAAGGTCCTACGAGCAGTACTTC	CASSRGTVRSYEQYF
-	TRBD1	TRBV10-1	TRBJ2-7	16	TGCGCCAGCAGTGAGTGGATAGGGGGCTCTACCTACGAGCAGTACTTC	CASSEWIGGSTYEQYF
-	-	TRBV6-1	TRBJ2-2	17	TGTGCCAGCAGTGGAAAAATTCCGGGATTGAACACCGGGGAGCTGTTTTTT	CASSGKIPGLNTGELFF
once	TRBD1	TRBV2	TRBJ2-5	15	TGTGCCAGCAGTGAAAGGGGACAGGGGCCGGAGACTCAGTACTTC	CASSERGQGPETQYF
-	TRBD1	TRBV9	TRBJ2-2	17	TGTGCCAGCAGCTCACGACAGGGATCGACGAACACCGGGGAGCTGTTTTTT	CASSSRQGSTNTGELFF
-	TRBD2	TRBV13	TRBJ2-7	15	TGTGCCAGCAGCCTCGGGACTAGCGGGATCTACGAGCAGTACTTC	CASSLGTSGIYEQYF
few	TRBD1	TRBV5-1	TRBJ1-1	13	TGCGCCAGCAGCTGGGGACAGTTGGCTGAAGCTTTCTTT	CASSWGQLAEAFF
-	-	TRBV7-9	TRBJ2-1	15	TGTGCCAGCAGCTTAAGCTGGGGGCGCGACAATGAGCAGTTCTTC	CASSLSWGRDNEQFF
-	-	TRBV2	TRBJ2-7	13	TGTGCCAGCAGTAGACAGCAAATCTACGAGCAGTACTTC	CASSRQQIYEQYF
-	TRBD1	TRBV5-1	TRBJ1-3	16	TGCGCCAGCAGCCCGTTGGACAGGGGCCTTGGAAACACCATATATTTT	CASSPLDRGLGNTIYF
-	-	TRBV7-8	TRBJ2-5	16	TGTGCCAGCAGCCTAACTTCGCGATTCCCCACAGAGACCCAGTACTTC	CASSLTSRFPTETQYF
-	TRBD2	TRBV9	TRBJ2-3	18	TGTGCCAGCAGCGTAGAAAAGGGACTAGCGGGAGTGACAGATACGCAGTATTTT	CASSVEKGLAGVTDTQYF
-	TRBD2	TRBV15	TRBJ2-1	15	TGTGCCACCAGCGGGACTAGCCCAGATGTTGGTGAGCAGTTCTTC	CATSGTSPDVGEQFF
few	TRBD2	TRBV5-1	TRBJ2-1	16	TGCGCCAGCAGCTTGCCACTAGCGGGAGGGGTCAATGAGCAGTTCTTC	CASSLPLAGGVNEQFF
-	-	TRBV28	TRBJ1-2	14	TGTGCCAGCAGTTCCGAGACAGCACTCTATGGCTACACCTTC	CASSSETALYGYTF
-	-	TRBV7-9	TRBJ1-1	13	TGTGCCAGCAGCCTAGAGGCAGGGACTGAAGCTTTCTTT	CASSLEAGTEAFF
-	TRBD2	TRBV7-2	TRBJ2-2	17	TGTGCCAGCAGCTTAGGAGGGTCTAGCGGGAGTACCGGGGAGCTGTTTTTT	CASSLGGSSGSTGELFF
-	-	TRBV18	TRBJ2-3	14	TGTGCCAGCTCACAGCGAGAAATCACAGATACGCAGTATTTT	CASSQREITDTQYF
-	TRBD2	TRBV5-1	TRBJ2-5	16	TGCGCCAGCAGCTTGGGGCCGGGACTAGCGGGAGGGCCTCAGTACTTC	CASSLGPGLAGGPQYF
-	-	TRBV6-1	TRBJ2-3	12	TGTGCCAGCAGTGATACCGGGTTTACGCAGTATTTT	CASSDTGFTQYF
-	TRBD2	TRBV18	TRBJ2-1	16	TGTGCCAGCTCACCACCGTCACTAGCGGGTAACAATGAGCAGTTCTTC	CASSPPSLAGNNEQFF
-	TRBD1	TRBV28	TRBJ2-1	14	TGTGCCAGCAGTTGGACAGGGGTAGACGATGAGCAGTTCTTC	CASSWTGVDDEQFF
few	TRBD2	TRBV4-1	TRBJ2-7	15	TGCGCCAGCAGCCAGGTGCCAGGGACTAGCTACGAGCAGTACTTC	CASSQVPGTSYEQYF
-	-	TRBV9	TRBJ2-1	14	TGTGCCAGCAGCGTGGGGAGCTCCTACAATGAGCAGTTCTTC	CASSVGSSYNEQFF
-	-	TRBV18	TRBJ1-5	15	TGTGCCAGCTCACCTAACGGGGGATCGAATCAGCCCCAGCATTTT	CASSPNGGSNQPQHF
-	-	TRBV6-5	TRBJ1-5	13	TGTGCCTCCTCTGGACAGTTAAGTCAGCCCCAGCATTTT	CASSGQLSQPQHF
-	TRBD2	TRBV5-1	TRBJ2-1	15	TGCGCCAGCAGCGAGACTAGCGGGAACTACAATGAGCAGTTCTTC	CASSETSGNYNEQFF
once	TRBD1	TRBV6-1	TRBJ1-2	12	TGTGCCAGCACCAGACAGGGTTATGGCTACACCTTC	CASTRQGYGYTF